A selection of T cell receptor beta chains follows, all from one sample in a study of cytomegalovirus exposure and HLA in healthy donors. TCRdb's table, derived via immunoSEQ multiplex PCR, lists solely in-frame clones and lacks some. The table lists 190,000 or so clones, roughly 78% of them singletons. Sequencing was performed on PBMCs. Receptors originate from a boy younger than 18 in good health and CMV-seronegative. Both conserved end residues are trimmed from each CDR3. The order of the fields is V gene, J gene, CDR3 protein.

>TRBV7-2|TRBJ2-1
ASSSDNPGNHNEQF
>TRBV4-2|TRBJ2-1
ASSQDPGQVSRFYNEQF
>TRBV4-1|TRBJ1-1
ASSQDGARMNTEAF
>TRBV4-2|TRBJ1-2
ASSRQGDYGYT
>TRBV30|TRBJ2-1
AWTDPGDLYNEQF
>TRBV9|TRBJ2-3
ASSPQDRVTDTQY
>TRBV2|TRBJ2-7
ASSVGAAGKQY
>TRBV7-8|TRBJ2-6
ASSFAHRVQVAGANVLT
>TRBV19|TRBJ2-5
ASEAGGQETQY
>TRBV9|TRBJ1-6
ASSVTGSYNSPLH
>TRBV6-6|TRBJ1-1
ASSYAEGKAF
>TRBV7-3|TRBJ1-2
ASSYSTGNYGYT
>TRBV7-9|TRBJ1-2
ASSLAKIAGDNT
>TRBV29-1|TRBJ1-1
SVVEGAKGPAF
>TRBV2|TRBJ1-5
ASRGQGLVSNQPQH
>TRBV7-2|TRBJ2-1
ASSLRGSGSGVNNEQF
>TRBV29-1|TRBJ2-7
SVDGVAGATYEQY
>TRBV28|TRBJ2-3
ASSSSGFPGTDTQY
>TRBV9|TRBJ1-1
ASRRDNGNTEAF
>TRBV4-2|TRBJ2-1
ASSQEREGRKYNEQF
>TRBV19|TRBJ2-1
ASRREGPYNEQF
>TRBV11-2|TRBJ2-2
ASSLGWDLNTGELF
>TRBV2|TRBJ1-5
ASSEHRGNNQPQH
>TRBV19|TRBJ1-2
ASSPVTGVDGYT
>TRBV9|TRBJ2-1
ASSVGRSASGRYHYNEQF
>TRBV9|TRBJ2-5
ASSVIGRRLICPQY
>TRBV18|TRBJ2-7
ASSHRDSPYEQY
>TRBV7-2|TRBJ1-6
ASRGGIAGSPLH